This T cell receptor (beta chain) was sequenced during a study of CD8+CD57+ T cells in acquired aplastic anemia. This clonotype has at least ten counts. Patients who underwent sequencing had shown CD8+CD57+ cell expansion by flow cytometry. The patients, all of them, had severe acquired aplastic anemia. V dropped 2 bases and J dropped 1; count of bases not matched to a gene: 4. Germline lookup yields CDR1 SGHDN and CDR2 FVKESK. This CDR3 contains 15 residues. Genomic DNA served as template for TCR beta VDJ and CDR3 profiling. TCRdb fed the reads into MiXCR, producing one record per CDR3 protein. The sample lists 150,000 to 200,000 distinct CDR3 sequences; over 40% were seen once.

V and J are TRBV14 and TRBJ1-1; 7 nucleotides agree with TRBD1. The source material was sorted CD4+, CD8+, or CD8+CD57+ T cells (not recorded which) from PBMCs. The sequence was obtained from a human donor with aplastic anemia. The CDR3 sequence is CASSQRTGWNTEAFF. The CDR3 coding sequence is TGTGCCAGCAGCCAAAGGACAGGTTGGAACACTGAAGCTTTCTTT.